This entry features one T cell receptor beta chain sequence. This record belongs to a study of blood T cell repertoires in COVID-19. Study overall: The United States, Italy and Spain were the sources of the acute and convalescent COVID-19 samples.

V shed 3 bases and J 0 bases; nucleotides not matched to a gene: 5. Looked up from germline, CDR1 is MDHEN and CDR2 is SYDVKM. The CDR3 spans 18 residues. Clones were sequenced by immunoSEQ multiplex PCR, and TCRdb holds only the in-frame ones, with some missing. The sample consists of 200,000 to 250,000 clones, 84% of them appearing once. The source material was peripheral blood. The chain links TRBV28 to TRBJ2-6; TRBD1 aligns across 10 bases. This receptor was obtained from a man aged 30 to 45 with active or convalescent COVID-19. CDR3 loop: CASSLFGTGDSGANVLTF. The CDR3 nucleotides read TGTGCCAGCAGTTTGTTCGGGACAGGGGACTCTGGGGCCAACGTCCTGACTTTC. The variable domain in full, completed from reference TRBV28 and TRBJ2-6, reads DVKVTQSSRYLVKRTGEKVFLECVQDMDHENMFWYRQDPGLGLRLIYFSYDVKMKEKGDIPEGYSVSREKKERFSLILESASTNQTSMYLCASSLFGTGDSGANVLTFGAGSRLTVL.